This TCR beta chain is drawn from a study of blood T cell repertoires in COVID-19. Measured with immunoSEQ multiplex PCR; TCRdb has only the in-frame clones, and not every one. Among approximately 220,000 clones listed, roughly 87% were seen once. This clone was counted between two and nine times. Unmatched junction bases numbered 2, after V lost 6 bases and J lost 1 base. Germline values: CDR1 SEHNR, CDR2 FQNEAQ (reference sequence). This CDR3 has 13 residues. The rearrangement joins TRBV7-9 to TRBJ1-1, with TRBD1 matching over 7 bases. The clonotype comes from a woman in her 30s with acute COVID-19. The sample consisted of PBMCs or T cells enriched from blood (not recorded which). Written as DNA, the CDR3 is TGTGCCAGCAGAAAGGGGGCGAACACTGAAGCTTTCTTT. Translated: CASRKGANTEAFF.